The 10 T cell receptor beta chains listed next were all sequenced from one sample in a study of STAT5B mutations in CD4+ large granular lymphocyte leukemia (dated by TCRdb to between 2021 and 2023). The library was prepared using the immunoSEQ multiplex PCR assay. TCRdb holds this immuneACCESS table with in-frame rearrangements only. Some clones are missing; in checked studies, unresolved V genes explain under half, and the rest has no known cause. The sample includes about 35,000 clones, with more than 65% observed a single time. The ten biggest clones cover approximately 2.4% of the sample. The material sequenced was CD4+ T cells from blood buffy coats. Receptors were obtained from a human donor in good health.

The rearrangement links TRBV7-8 to TRBJ2-5; 11 bases map to TRBD2. The J call may be wrong; the DNA end is better matched by TRBJ2-7. Looked up from germline, CDR1 is SGHVS and CDR2 is FQNEAQ. The CDR3 is made up of 17 amino acids. The CDR3 bases are TGTGCCAGCAGCCCCCGGGTAGCGGGAGGGAACTCCTACGAGCAGTACTTC. It translates to CASSPRVAGGNSYEQYF.

Here the CDR3 reads CASSRPSGLASGNEQFF. CDR3 sequence (DNA): TGTGCCAGCAGCCGTCCGAGTGGACTAGCATCCGGCAATGAGCAGTTCTTC. V and J are TRBV5-6 and TRBJ2-1; 8 nucleotides agree with TRBD2. From germline, CDR1 is SGHDT and CDR2 YYEEEE. The CDR3 has 17 residues. V was pared by 4 bases and J by 6 bases, with 15 bases of the junction left unmatched.

There are a few counts of this clone. The rearrangement links TRBV5-6 to TRBJ2-7, with D unresolved. The V and J ends lost 1 base and 0 bases respectively, with 11 bases between them. Germline assignment: CDR1 SGHDT and CDR2 YYEEEE. The CDR3 spans 15 residues. The CDR3 DNA reads TGTGCCAGCAGCTTGAACCCGGGCCGCTCCTACGAGCAGTACTTC. Amino acids: CASSLNPGRSYEQYF.

This clone appeared a single time. V gene TRBV9 combines with J gene TRBJ1-1; D is possibly TRBD1 (6 bases). Germline loops: CDR1 SGDLS, CDR2 YYNGEE. The CDR3 sequence is 15 residues long. The V and J ends lost 4 bases and 4 bases respectively, with 17 bases between them. The CDR3 bases are TGTGCCAGCAGCACCCGAGGGGGGCCGGTCACTGAAGCTTTCTTT. Translated, it gives CASSTRGGPVTEAFF. Together with reference TRBV9 and TRBJ1-1, the CDR3 gives the full variable domain: DSGVTQTPKHLITATGQRVTLRCSPRSGDLSVYWYQQSLDQGLQFLIQYYNGEERAKGNILERFSAQQFPDLHSELNLSSLELGDSALYFCASSTRGGPVTEAFFGQGTRLTVV.

This clone was seen more than once but under ten times. The gene calls are TRBV6-1 and TRBJ1-1; 7 bases are shared with TRBD1. Germline V gene lookup returns CDR1 MNHNS and CDR2 SASEGT. This CDR3 has 14 residues. V lost 2 bases, J lost 6 bases, and 6 bases stayed unmatched. CDR3 DNA: TGTGCCAGCAGTGAATTAGGGGGCAAGGCTGAAGCTTTCTTT. Translation gives CASSELGGKAEAFF.

This clone was seen just once. The chain has TRBV5-4 and TRBJ2-7, with TRBD2 as a possible D gene (7 bases). The CDR3 consists of 15 residues. The germline V gene encodes CDR1 SGHNT and CDR2 YYREEE (reference sequence). V was trimmed by 2 bases and J by 9 bases, leaving 21 bases between them. CDR3 nucleotides: TGTGCCAGCAGCTTAAAAGGGACTGAGGGGGGGAGGCAGTACTTC. Encoded protein: CASSLKGTEGGRQYF.

V gene TRBV19 combines with J gene TRBJ1-5; D is perhaps TRBD1 (6 bases). The CDR3 sequence is 13 residues long. The V gene's germline CDR1 is LNHDA and CDR2 SQIVND (reference sequence). Trimming took off 5 bases at V and 6 bases at J, with 11 bases between the two ends. CDR3 sequence reads: CASSAGEVQPQHF. The CDR3 DNA reads as TGTGCCAGTAGTGCAGGGGAGGTTCAGCCCCAGCATTTT.

The chain has TRBV4-1 and TRBJ2-7, with 10 bases that match TRBD1. The CDR3 spans 17 residues. Trimming cost V 1 base and J 9 bases; bases outside gene matches: 15. The germline V gene encodes CDR1 MGHRA and CDR2 YSYEKL. The CDR3 spells CASSQVPTGGERGRQYF. CDR3 DNA: TGCGCCAGCAGCCAAGTCCCGACAGGGGGCGAGAGAGGACGGCAGTACTTC.

CDR3 nucleotides: TGTGCCAGCAGCTTAGATGGAGAAAACAATGAGCAGTTCTTC. This sequence encodes CASSLDGENNEQFF. The chain links TRBV11-3 to TRBJ2-1; D uncertain. The CDR3 is 14 amino acids. V was clipped by 0 bases and J by 5 bases, with 8 bases between them. Germline CDR1 reads SGHNT; CDR2 reads YENEEA.

The chain links TRBV19 to TRBJ2-7, with a tentative D call TRBD2 (5 bases). Trimming removed 1 base at V and 2 bases at J, with 6 bases between. CDR3 length: 13 amino acids. Germline loops: CDR1 LNHDA, CDR2 SQIVND (reference sequence). This CDR3 is CASSIGGTYEQYF. The DNA of the CDR3 is TGTGCCAGTAGTATAGGAGGGACCTACGAGCAGTACTTC.